The text below deals with one T cell receptor (beta chain). Its antigen remains unidentified. Method: immunoSEQ multiplex PCR; TCRdb's copy keeps in-frame clones and lacks some. The table lists more than 110,000 clones, around 90% of them singletons. J was trimmed by 7 bases and V by 3 bases; bases with no gene match: 11. Germline loops: CDR1 LGHNT, CDR2 FRNRAP. This CDR3 region has 16 residues. The sample comes from a study of T cell responses to AZD1222 COVID-19 vaccine. Study results and limitations: Reports say nearly half of spike-specific TCRs go after unmutated variant regions. CD4 TCRs linked to vaccination spanned spike, dominating at 160-218 and 743-854.

The receptor comes from an adult in good health. Sequencing used peripheral blood, obtained on day 0 of AZD1222 vaccination. The V gene is TRBV12-5, the J gene TRBJ1-2; 10 bases map to TRBD1. CDR3 in amino acids: CASGFRVPGQGFGYTF. CDR3 DNA sequence: TGTGCTAGTGGTTTTAGAGTACCGGGACAGGGGTTTGGCTACACCTTC.